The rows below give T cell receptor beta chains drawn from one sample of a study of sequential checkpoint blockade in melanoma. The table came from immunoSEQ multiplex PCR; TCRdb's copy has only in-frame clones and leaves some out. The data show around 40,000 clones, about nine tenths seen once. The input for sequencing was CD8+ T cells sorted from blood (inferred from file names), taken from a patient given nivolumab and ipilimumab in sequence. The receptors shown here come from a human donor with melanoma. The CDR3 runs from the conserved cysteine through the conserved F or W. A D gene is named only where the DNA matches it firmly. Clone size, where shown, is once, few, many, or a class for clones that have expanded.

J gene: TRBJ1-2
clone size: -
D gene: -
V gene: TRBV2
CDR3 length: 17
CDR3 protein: CARGTGTQSHEDYGYTF
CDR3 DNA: TGTGCCAGAGGAACCGGGACACAATCTCACGAGGACTATGGCTACACCTTC

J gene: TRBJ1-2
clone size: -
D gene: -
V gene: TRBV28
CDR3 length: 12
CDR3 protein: CASSRRVWGYTF
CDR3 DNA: TGTGCCAGCAGTCGCAGGGTCTGGGGCTACACCTTC

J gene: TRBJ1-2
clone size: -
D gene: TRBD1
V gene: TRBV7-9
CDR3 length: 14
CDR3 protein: CASSPGGADYGYTF
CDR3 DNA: TGTGCCAGCAGCCCAGGGGGCGCGGACTATGGCTACACCTTC

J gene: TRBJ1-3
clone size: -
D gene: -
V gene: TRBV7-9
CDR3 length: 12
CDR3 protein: CASRGRANTIYF
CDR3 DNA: TGTGCCAGCAGGGGCAGGGCAAACACCATATATTTT

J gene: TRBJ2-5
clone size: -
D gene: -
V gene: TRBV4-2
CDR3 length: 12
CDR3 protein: CASSQAEETQYF
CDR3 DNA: TGTGCCAGCAGCCAAGCAGAAGAGACCCAGTACTTC

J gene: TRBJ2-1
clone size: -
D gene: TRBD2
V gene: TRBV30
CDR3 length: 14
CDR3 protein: CAWGSGRGGNEQFF
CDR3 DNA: TGTGCCTGGGGAAGCGGGAGAGGCGGGAATGAGCAGTTCTTC

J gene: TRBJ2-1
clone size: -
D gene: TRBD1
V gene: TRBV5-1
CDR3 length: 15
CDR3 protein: CASSFDRVPYNEQFF
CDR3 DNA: TGCGCCAGCAGCTTTGACAGGGTCCCCTACAATGAGCAGTTCTTC

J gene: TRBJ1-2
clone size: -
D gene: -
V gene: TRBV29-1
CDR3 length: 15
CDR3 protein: CSVDMADLSSYGYTF
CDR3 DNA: TGCAGCGTTGATATGGCAGACTTATCCTCCTATGGCTACACCTTC

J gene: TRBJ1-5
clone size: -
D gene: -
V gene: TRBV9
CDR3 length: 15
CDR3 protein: CASSAGGGGNQPQHF
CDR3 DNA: TGTGCCAGCAGCGCTGGTGGGGGGGGCAATCAGCCCCAGCATTTT

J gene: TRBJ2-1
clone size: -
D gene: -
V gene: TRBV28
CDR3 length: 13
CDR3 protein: CASSLRLVYEQFF
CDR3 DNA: TGTGCCAGCAGTTTAAGACTAGTTTATGAGCAGTTCTTC

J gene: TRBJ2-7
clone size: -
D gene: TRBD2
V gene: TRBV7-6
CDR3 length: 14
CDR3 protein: CASSDSGGSYEQYF
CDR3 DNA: TGTGCCAGCAGTGATAGCGGGGGCTCCTACGAGCAGTACTTC

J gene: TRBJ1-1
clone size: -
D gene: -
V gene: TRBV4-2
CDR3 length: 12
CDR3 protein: CASSGQAPEAFF
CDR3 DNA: TGTGCCAGCAGCGGGCAGGCCCCTGAAGCTTTCTTT

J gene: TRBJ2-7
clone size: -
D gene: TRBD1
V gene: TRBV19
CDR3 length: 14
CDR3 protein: CASSWGQGAYEQYF
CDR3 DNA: TGTGCCAGTAGCTGGGGACAGGGCGCCTACGAGCAGTACTTC

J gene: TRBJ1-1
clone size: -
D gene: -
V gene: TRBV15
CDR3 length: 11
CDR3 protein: CATSSDTEAFF
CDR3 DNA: TGTGCCACCAGCAGCGACACTGAAGCTTTCTTT

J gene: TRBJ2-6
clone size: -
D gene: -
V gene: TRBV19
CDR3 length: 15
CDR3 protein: CASSIQSGGANVLTF
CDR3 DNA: TGTGCCAGTAGTATACAATCAGGTGGGGCCAACGTCCTGACTTTC

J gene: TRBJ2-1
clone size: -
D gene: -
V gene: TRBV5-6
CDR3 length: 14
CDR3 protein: CASSLNQRPNEQFF
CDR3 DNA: TGTGCCAGCAGCTTGAATCAGAGGCCCAATGAGCAGTTCTTC

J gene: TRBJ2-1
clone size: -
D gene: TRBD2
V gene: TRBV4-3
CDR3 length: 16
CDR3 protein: CASSQGGGSGINEQFF
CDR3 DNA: TGCGCCAGCAGCCAAGGAGGCGGCAGCGGGATCAATGAGCAGTTCTTC

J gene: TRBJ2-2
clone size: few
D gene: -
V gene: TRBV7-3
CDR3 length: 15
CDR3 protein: CASSSTGLETGELFF
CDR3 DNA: TGTGCCAGCAGCTCAACAGGACTCGAGACCGGGGAGCTGTTTTTT

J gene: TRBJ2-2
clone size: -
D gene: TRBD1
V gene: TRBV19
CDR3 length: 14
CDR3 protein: CASTMGRGTGELFF
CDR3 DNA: TGTGCCAGTACTATGGGCAGGGGGACCGGGGAGCTGTTTTTT

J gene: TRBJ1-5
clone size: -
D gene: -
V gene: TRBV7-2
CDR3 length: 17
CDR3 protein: CASSHGGGRGGNQPQHF
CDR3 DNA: TGTGCCAGCAGCCACGGCGGGGGGCGCGGGGGCAATCAGCCCCAGCATTTT

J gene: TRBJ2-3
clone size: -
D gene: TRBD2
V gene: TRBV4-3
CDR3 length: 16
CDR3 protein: CASSQDMRGVTDTQYF
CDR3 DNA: TGCGCCAGCAGCCAAGATATGCGGGGGGTCACAGATACGCAGTATTTT

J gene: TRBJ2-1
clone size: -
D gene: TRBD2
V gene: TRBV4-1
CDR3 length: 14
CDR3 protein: CASSGTSGSYGQFF
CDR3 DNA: TGCGCCAGTTCGGGGACTAGCGGGAGTTATGGGCAGTTCTTC

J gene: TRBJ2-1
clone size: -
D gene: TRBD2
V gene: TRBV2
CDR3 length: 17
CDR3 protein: CASRGVLAGEFYNEQFF
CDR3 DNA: TGTGCCAGCAGGGGGGTATTAGCGGGAGAATTTTACAATGAGCAGTTCTTC

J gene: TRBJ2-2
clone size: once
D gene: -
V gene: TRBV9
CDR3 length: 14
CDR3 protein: CASSADRNTGELFF
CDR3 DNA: TGTGCCAGCAGCGCTGACAGGAACACCGGGGAGCTGTTTTTT

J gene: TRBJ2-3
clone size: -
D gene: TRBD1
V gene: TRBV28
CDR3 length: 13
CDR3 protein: CASSDRVPDTQYF
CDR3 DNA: TGTGCCAGCTCGGACAGGGTCCCAGATACGCAGTATTTT

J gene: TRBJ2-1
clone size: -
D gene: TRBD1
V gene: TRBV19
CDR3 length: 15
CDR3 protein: CASSIGQGWLNEQFF
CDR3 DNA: TGTGCCAGTAGTATAGGACAGGGTTGGTTGAATGAGCAGTTCTTC

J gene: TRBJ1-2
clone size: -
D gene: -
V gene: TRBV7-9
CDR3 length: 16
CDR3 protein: CASTGDMMWKSRGYTF
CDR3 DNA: TGTGCCAGCACGGGGGATATGATGTGGAAATCGCGTGGCTACACCTTC

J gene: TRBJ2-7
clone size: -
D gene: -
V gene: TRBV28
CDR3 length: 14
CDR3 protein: CASSFAGKPYEQYF
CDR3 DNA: TGTGCCAGCAGCTTTGCAGGGAAGCCCTACGAGCAGTACTTC

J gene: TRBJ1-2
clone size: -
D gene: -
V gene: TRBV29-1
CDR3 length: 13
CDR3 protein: CSAETERNYGHTF
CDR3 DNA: TGCAGCGCCGAGACAGAGAGAAACTATGGCCACACCTTC

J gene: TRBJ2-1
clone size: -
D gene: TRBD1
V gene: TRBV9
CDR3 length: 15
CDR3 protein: CASSVVWQGDNEQFF
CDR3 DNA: TGTGCCAGCAGCGTAGTCTGGCAGGGGGACAATGAGCAGTTCTTC

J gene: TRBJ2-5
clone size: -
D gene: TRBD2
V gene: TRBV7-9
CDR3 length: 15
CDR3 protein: CASSLGGLAGETQYF
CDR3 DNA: TGTGCCAGCAGCTTAGGAGGACTAGCGGGAGAGACCCAGTACTTC

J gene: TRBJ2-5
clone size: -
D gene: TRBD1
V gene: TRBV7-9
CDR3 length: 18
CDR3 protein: CASSSAPGTGAHRETQYF
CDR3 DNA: TGTGCCAGCAGCTCGGCCCCCGGGACAGGGGCCCATAGGGAGACCCAGTACTTC

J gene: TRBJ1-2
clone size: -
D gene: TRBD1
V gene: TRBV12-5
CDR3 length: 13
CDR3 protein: CASGSGQGKGYTF
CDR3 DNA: TGTGCTAGTGGTTCGGGACAGGGAAAAGGCTACACCTTC

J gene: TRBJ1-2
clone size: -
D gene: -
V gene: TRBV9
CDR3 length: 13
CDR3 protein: CASSPWDTEGYTF
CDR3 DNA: TGTGCCAGCAGCCCCTGGGACACAGAGGGCTACACCTTC

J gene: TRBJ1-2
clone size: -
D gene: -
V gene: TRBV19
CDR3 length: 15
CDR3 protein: CASRSSGTANYGYTF
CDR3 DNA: TGTGCCAGTAGGTCTTCAGGCACGGCTAACTATGGCTACACCTTC

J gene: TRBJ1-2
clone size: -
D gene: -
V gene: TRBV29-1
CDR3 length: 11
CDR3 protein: CSVETGLGYTF
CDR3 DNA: TGCAGCGTTGAAACAGGGTTGGGCTACACCTTC

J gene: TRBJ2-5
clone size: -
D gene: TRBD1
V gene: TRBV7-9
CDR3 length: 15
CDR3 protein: CASSLQTGGQETQYF
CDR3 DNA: TGTGCCAGCAGCCTTCAGACAGGGGGCCAAGAGACCCAGTACTTC

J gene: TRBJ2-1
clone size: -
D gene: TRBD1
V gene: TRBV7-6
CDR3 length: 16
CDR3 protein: CASSARQGQSGNEQFF
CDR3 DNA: TGTGCCAGCAGCGCTCGACAGGGTCAATCGGGCAATGAGCAGTTCTTC

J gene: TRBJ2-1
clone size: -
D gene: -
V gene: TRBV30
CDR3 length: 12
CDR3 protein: CAWSAPRNEQFF
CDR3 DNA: TGTGCCTGGAGTGCCCCGCGGAATGAGCAGTTCTTC

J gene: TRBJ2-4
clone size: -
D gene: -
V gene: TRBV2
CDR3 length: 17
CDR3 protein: CASRELTGSLAKNIQYF
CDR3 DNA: TGTGCCAGCAGGGAGCTTACAGGGTCTCTAGCCAAAAACATTCAGTACTTC

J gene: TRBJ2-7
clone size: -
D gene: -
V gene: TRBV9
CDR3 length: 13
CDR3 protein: CASSPDRTHEQYF
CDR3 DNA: TGTGCCAGCAGCCCGGACAGAACCCACGAGCAGTACTTC

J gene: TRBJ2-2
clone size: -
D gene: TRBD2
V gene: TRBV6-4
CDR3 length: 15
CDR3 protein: CASSDSAGDTGELFF
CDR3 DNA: TGTGCCAGCAGTGACTCAGCGGGAGACACCGGGGAGCTGTTTTTT

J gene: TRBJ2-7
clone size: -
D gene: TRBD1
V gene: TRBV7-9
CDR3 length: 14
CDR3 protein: CASSFVTGAYEQYF
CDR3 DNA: TGTGCCAGCAGCTTCGTTACAGGGGCCTACGAGCAGTACTTC

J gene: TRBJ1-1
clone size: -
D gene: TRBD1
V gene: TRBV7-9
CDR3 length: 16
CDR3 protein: CASSPSPGQVNTEAFF
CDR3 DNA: TGTGCCAGCAGCCCCTCCCCGGGACAGGTGAACACTGAAGCTTTCTTT

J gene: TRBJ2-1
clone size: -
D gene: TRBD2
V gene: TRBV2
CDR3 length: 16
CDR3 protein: CASSESSGSSYNEQFF
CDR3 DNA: TGTGCCAGCAGTGAGTCTAGCGGGAGCTCCTACAATGAGCAGTTCTTC

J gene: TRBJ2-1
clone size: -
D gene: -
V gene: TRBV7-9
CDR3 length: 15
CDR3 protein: CASSGGWGSYNEQFF
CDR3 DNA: TGTGCCAGCTCAGGCGGGTGGGGATCCTACAATGAGCAGTTCTTC